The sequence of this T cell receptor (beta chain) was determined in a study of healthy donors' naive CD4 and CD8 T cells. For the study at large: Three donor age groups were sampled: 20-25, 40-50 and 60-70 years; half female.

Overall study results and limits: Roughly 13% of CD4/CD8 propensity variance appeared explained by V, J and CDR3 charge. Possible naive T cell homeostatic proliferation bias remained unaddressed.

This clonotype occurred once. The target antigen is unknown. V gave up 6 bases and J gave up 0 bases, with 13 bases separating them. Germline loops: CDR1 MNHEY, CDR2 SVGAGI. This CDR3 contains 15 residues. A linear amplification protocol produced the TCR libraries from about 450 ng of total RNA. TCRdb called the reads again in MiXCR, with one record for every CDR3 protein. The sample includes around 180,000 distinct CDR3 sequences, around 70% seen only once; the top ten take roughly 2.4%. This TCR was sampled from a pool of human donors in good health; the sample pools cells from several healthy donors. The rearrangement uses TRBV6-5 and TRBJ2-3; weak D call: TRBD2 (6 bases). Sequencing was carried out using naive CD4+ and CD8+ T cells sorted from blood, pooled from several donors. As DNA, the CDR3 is TGTGCCAGCAGCTCGCGGGGCGGTAGCACAGATACGCAGTATTTT. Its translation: CASSSRGGSTDTQYF.